These 9 T cell receptor beta chains share one sample of origin, sequenced in a study of cytomegalovirus exposure and HLA in healthy donors. The PCR had 60 Vbeta and 13 Jbeta primers. Sequenced by immunoSEQ multiplex PCR; TCRdb stores in-frame clones only, minus some. In the table there are roughly 80,000 clones, roughly 80% of which are singletons. The sequencing sample was made of PBMCs. The receptor set was obtained from a woman between 40 and 50 years old in good health and CMV-seronegative.

This chain connects TRBV5-1 to TRBJ1-4, with 8 bases aligning to TRBD1. The CDR3 length is 14 residues. The V segment lost 2 bases and the J segment 7 bases; nucleotides outside the gene matches: 4. Germline V lookup: CDR1 SGHRS, CDR2 YFSETQ. CDR3 sequence reads: CASSFGQGGEKLFF. The CDR3 DNA reads TGCGCCAGCAGCTTCGGACAGGGCGGTGAAAAACTGTTTTTT.

The J gene is TRBJ2-7, the V gene TRBV15; TRBD1 might be the D (6 bases). The ends were cut back, 0 bases at V and 2 bases at J, with 11 bases in the middle. There are 15 residues in the CDR3. The V gene's germline CDR1 is LNHNV and CDR2 YYDKDF (reference sequence). CDR3: CATSRDGQGPYEQYF. CDR3 sequence (DNA): TGTGCCACCAGCAGAGATGGGCAGGGGCCCTACGAGCAGTACTTC.

The chain combines TRBV18 with TRBJ2-3; tentatively, D is TRBD1 (7 bases). V lost 6 bases, J lost 0 bases, and 16 bases lay in between. This CDR3 contains 16 residues. The germline V gene has CDR1 KGHSH and CDR2 LQKENI. For the CDR3, the DNA is TGTGCCAGCTCGCCTCAGGGGGGTACTAGCACAGATACGCAGTATTTT. It specifies CASSPQGGTSTDTQYF.

The chain uses TRBV7-2 and TRBJ1-2; D remains unclear. The CDR3 contains 16 residues. V lost 5 bases to trimming and J lost 4 bases, with 20 bases between them. Germline assignment: CDR1 SGHTA and CDR2 FQGNSA. The CDR3 region has the DNA TGTGCCAGCAGCGAGCGACCGGAGGGTTCGAGCTATGGCTACACCTTC. It encodes CASSERPEGSSYGYTF.

This chain joins TRBV7-2 and TRBJ2-1; TRBD1 agrees at 7 bases. This CDR3 region has 15 residues. V gave up 5 bases and J gave up 3 bases; unmatched junction bases: 7. Germline CDR1 SGHTA, CDR2 FQGNSA. CDR3 bases: TGTGCCAGCAGCGCCCGACAGGGCTTCTACAATGAGCAGTTCTTC. It specifies CASSARQGFYNEQFF.

The chain combines TRBV30 with TRBJ1-1; D gene uncertain. This CDR3 has 11 amino acids. Looked up from germline, CDR1 is GTSNPN and CDR2 is SVGIG (reference sequence). Trimming shortened V by 1 base and J by 6 bases, and 6 bases separated the two germline ends. The CDR3 region is CAWSDRSEAFF. The DNA of the CDR3 is TGTGCCTGGAGTGACAGATCTGAAGCTTTCTTT.

The V gene is TRBV10-1, the J gene TRBJ2-2; D might be TRBD1 (5 bases). V was cut by 4 bases and J by 8 bases, with 14 bases left in between. The CDR3 contains 14 residues. The germline V gene encodes CDR1 WNHNN and CDR2 SYGVQD (reference sequence). The CDR3 is CASSGQGVGGELFF. CDR3 DNA sequence: TGCGCCAGCAGTGGGCAGGGCGTTGGTGGGGAGCTGTTTTTT.

In its sample, this clone was seen once. The rearrangement joins TRBV25-1 to TRBJ2-7; weak D call: TRBD1 (5 bases). The CDR3 totals 13 residues. Germline V CDR1 and CDR2: MGHDK, SYGVNS. V gave up 6 bases and J gave up 3 bases, with 12 bases separating them. This CDR3 reads CASSHTGFYEQYF. In DNA, the CDR3 is TGTGCCAGCAGCCATACAGGTTTCTACGAGCAGTACTTC.

The chain recombines TRBV27 with TRBJ2-5; possible D gene TRBD1, 6 bases. This CDR3 is built from 15 residues. Between the trimmed V and J ends, which lost 4 bases and 7 bases, there was a span of 19 bases. From germline, CDR1 is MNHEY and CDR2 SMNVEV (reference sequence). CDR3 bases: TGTGCCAGCAGTTCACAGGTCCCAGGGGCGGCGACCCAGTACTTC. It is translated as CASSSQVPGAATQYF.